The present T cell receptor beta chain was sequenced within a study of technical replicates of blood from a handful of donors. Sequencing used immunoSEQ multiplex PCR; TCRdb keeps in-frame clones, though not all of them. The sample holds around 100,000 clones, 95% to 97% seen once. Germline CDR1 reads LNHDA; CDR2 reads SQIVND (reference sequence). The CDR3 is made up of 14 amino acids. V shed 3 bases and J shed 4 bases, with 10 bases lying between them. The clonotype was recovered from a human donor in good health. J is TRBJ1-5 and V is TRBV19; D uncertain. The sample comprised T cells isolated from PBMCs. The CDR3 loop reads CASSIVAVNQPQHF. CDR3 nucleotides: TGTGCCAGTAGTATTGTGGCAGTTAATCAGCCCCAGCATTTT.